The clone carrying this T cell receptor beta chain was observed a few times. The antigen remains unidentified. Once extracted for a subset, genomic DNA was divided evenly among several immunoSEQ plates. Sequencing used immunoSEQ multiplex PCR; TCRdb keeps in-frame clones, though not all of them. The sample lists around 700,000 clones, 74% occurring once. This CDR3 region has 17 residues. The germline V gene has CDR1 MGHDK and CDR2 SYGVNS. V lost 3 bases and J 0 bases, leaving 15 bases between the germline ends. The record originates from a study of shared clonotypes between healthy human individuals. Study-wide results and limits: The study generally estimated greater richness for naive than memory subsets.

V gene TRBV25-1 combines with J gene TRBJ2-1; no definite D call. The specimen was memory CD4+ T cells sorted from blood. Subset indicated: CD45RA-negative fraction. This clonotype originated in a young woman in good health. This CDR3 is CASSDSKRQRSYNEQFF. CDR3 coding DNA: TGTGCCAGCAGTGATTCTAAGAGGCAGCGCTCCTACAATGAGCAGTTCTTC.